The clone carrying this T cell receptor beta chain was picked up a small number of times. Its antigen is as yet unknown. The sample belongs to a study of CD8 T cells in ankylosing spondylitis. Study-level points and caveats: Clones that were linked to disease were CD8+ and were relatively rare in peripheral blood. The study looked at matched synovial fluid samples from ankylosing spondylitis patients. Disease-linked clones were reported to be significantly enriched there. There was a TCR beta motif, made of several highly homologous variants, that appeared characteristic of ankylosing spondylitis blood.

Researchers built TCR beta libraries using quantitative 5'-RACE with molecular barcodes. TCRdb analysed the 5' RACE reads with MiXCR anew, one entry per CDR3 protein. Of about 260,000 distinct CDR3 sequences listed, around 18% were seen once; the top ten hold roughly 8%. V trimming: 4 bases; J trimming: 2 bases; junction bases outside the gene matches: 10. The CDR3 runs 15 residues. Germline CDR1 and CDR2: SQVTM and ANQGSEA. Sequenced material: blood, either unsorted or a sorted T cell fraction (not recorded which). The chain uses TRBV29-1 and TRBJ1-1; TRBD1 agrees at 7 bases. The sequence derives from a male donor with ankylosing spondylitis or in good health (not recorded which). DNA of the CDR3: TGCAGCGTTGCCCTGAGGCAGGGGGGAAACACTGAAGCTTTCTTT. As protein: CSVALRQGGNTEAFF.